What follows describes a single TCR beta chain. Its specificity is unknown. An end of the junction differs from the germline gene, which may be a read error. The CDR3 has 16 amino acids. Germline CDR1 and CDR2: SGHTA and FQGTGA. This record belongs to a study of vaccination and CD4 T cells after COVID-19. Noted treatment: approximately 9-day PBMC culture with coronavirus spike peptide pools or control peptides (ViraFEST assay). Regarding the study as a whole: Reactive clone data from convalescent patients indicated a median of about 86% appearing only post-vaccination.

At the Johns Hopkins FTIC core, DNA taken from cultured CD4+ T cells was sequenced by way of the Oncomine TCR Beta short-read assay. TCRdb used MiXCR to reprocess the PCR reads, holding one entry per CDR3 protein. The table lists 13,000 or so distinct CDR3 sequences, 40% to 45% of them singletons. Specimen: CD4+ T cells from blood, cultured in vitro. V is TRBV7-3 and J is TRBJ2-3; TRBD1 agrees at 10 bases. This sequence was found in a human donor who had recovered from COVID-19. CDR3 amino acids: CASSPRTGGSTDTRYF. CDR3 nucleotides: TGTGCCAGCAGCCCCCGGACAGGGGGAAGCACAGATACGCGGTATTTT.